Here is one T cell receptor beta chain with its context. Its cognate antigen is unknown. TRB rearrangements were amplified by multiplex PCR with BIOMED2 TRB-A/B primers. MiXCR, applied by TCRdb to the multiplex PCR reads, yields one record per CDR3 protein. The sample holds 3,500 to 4,500 distinct CDR3 sequences, about a quarter seen once. Germline assignment: CDR1 SEHNR and CDR2 FQNEAQ (reference sequence). J was trimmed by 2 bases and V by 4 bases; bases with no gene match: 1. This CDR3 spans 15 amino acids. This record belongs to a study of T and B cells in COVID-19 patients. Broader study findings: The recovered cohort had under 3,000 exclusive TCR clusters, including around 34 low generation probability clusters. Symptomatic-phase blood samples from mildly ill patients and early samples from severe cases were scarce.

From blood, roughly 250-500 ng of genomic DNA served as TRB template. The sequenced sample consisted of blood. The rearrangement uses TRBV7-9 and TRBJ2-1, with TRBD1 identical over 11 bases. The sequence came from a human donor with active COVID-19. The donor label of this sample is uncertain. Written as DNA, the CDR3 is TGTGCCAGCAGCTCGGGACAGGGGGCCTACAATGAGCAGTTCTTC. Amino acids: CASSSGQGAYNEQFF.